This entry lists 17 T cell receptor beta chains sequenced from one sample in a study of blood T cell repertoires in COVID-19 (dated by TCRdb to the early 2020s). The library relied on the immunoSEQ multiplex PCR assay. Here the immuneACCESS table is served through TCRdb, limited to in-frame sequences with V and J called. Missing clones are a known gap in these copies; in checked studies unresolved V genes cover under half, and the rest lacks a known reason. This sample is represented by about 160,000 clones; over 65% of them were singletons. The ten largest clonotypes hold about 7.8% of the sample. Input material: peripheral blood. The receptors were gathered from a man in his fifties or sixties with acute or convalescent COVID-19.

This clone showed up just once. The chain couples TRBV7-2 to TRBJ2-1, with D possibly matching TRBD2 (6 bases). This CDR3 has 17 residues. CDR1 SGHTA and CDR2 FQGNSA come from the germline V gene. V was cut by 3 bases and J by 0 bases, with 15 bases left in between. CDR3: CASSLSSLAASYNEQFF. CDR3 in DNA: TGTGCCAGCAGCTTGTCCTCCTTAGCGGCCTCCTACAATGAGCAGTTCTTC. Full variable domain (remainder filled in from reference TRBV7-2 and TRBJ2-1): GAGVSQSPSNKVTEKGKDVELRCDPISGHTALYWYRQSLGQGLEFLIYFQGNSAPDKSGLPSDRFSAERTGGSVSTLTIQRTQQEDSAVYLCASSLSSLAASYNEQFFGPGTRLTVL.

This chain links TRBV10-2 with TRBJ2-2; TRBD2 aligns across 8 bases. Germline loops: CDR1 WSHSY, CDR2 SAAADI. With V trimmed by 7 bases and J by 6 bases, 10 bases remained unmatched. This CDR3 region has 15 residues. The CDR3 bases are TGCGCCAGCATTCCCGGGGGGGTTAATGCCGGGGAGCTGTTTTTT. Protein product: CASIPGGVNAGELFF.

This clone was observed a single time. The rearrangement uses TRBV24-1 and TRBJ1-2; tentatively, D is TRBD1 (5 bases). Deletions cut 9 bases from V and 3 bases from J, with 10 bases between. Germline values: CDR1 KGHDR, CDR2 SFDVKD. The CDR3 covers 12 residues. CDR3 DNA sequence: TGTGCCACCGCTGAAGGGGACTATGGCTACACCTTC. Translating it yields CATAEGDYGYTF.

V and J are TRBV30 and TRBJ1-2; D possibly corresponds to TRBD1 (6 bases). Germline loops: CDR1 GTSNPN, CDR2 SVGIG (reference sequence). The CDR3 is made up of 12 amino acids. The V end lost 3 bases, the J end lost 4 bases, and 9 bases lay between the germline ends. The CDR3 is CAWRAGAYGYTF. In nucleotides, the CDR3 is TGTGCCTGGAGGGCAGGGGCCTATGGCTACACCTTC.

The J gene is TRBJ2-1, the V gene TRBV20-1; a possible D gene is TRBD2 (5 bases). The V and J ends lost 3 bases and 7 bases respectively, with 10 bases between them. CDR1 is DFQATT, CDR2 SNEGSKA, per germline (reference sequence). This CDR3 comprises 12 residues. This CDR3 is CSASGLANEQFF. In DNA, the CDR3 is TGCAGTGCTAGTGGTCTAGCAAATGAGCAGTTCTTC.

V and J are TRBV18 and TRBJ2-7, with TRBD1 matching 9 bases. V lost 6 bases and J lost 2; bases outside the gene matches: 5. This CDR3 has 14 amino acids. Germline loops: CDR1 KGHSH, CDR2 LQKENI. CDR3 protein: CASSARDRAYEQYF. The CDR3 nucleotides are TGTGCCAGCTCGGCCCGGGACAGGGCCTACGAGCAGTACTTC.

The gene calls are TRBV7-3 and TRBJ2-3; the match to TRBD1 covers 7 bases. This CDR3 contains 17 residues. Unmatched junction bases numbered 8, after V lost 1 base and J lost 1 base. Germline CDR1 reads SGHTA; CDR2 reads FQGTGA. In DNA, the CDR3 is TGTGCCAGCAGCTTAAGACAAGGGGGCGAGCGCACAGATACGCAGTATTTT. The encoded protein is CASSLRQGGERTDTQYF. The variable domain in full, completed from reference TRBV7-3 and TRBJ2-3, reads GAGVSQTPSNKVTEKGKYVELRCDPISGHTALYWYRQSLGQGPEFLIYFQGTGAADDSGLPNDRFFAVRPEGSVSTLKIQRTERGDSAVYLCASSLRQGGERTDTQYFGPGTRLTVL.

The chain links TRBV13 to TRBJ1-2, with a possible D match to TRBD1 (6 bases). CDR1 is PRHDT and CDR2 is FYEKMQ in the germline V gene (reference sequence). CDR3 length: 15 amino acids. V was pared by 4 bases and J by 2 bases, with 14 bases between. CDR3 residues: CASSSGSTGNYGYTF. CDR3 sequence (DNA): TGTGCCAGCAGCTCAGGGTCGACAGGAAACTATGGCTACACCTTC.

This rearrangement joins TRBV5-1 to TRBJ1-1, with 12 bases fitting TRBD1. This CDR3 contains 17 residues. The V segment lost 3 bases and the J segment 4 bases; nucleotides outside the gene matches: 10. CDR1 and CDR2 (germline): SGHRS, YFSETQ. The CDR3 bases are TGCGCCAGCAGCTCCGGGACAGGGGGCGCTTCGGTCACTGAAGCTTTCTTT. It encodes CASSSGTGGASVTEAFF.

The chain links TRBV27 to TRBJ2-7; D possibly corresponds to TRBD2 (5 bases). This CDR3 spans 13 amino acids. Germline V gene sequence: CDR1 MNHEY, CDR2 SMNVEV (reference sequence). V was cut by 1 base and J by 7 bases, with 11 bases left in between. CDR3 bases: TGTGCCAGCAGTTTATTTTTCCCGGGGGAGCAGTACTTC. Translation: CASSLFFPGEQYF.

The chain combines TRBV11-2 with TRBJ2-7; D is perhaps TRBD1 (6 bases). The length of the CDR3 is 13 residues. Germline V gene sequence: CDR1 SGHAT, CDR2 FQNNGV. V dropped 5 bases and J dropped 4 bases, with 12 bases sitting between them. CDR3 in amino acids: CASSVGQGYEQYF. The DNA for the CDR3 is TGTGCCAGCAGCGTAGGGCAGGGGTACGAGCAGTACTTC.

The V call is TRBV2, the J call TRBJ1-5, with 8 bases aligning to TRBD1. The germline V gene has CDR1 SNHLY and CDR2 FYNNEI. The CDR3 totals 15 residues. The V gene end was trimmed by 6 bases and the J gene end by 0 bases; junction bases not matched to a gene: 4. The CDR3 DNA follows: TGTGCCAGCAGGGGACAGGAGATTAGCAATCAGCCCCAGCATTTT. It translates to CASRGQEISNQPQHF.

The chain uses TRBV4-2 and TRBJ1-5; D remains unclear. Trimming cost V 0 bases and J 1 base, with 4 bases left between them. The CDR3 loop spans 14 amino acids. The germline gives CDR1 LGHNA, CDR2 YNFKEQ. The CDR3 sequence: CASSQDESNQPQHF. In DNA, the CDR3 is TGTGCCAGCAGCCAAGATGAGAGCAATCAGCCCCAGCATTTT.

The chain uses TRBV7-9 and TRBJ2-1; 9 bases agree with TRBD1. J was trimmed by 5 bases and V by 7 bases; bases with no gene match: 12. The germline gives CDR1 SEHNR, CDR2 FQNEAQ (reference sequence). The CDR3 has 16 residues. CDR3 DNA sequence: TGTGCCAGCAACATTAGAACCGGGACAGGGAACAATGAGCAGTTCTTC. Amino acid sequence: CASNIRTGTGNNEQFF. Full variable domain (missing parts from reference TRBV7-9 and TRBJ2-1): DTGVSQNPRHKITKRGQNVTFRCDPISEHNRLYWYRQTLGQGPEFLTYFQNEAQLEKSRLLSDRFSAERPKGSFSTLEIQRTEQGDSAMYLCASNIRTGTGNNEQFFGPGTRLTVL.

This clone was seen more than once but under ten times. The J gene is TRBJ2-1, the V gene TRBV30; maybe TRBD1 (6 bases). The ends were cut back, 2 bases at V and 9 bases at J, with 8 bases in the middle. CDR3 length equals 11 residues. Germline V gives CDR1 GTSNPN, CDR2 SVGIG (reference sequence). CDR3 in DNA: TGTGCCTGGAGTCAGGGGACTGAGCAGTTCTTC. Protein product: CAWSQGTEQFF.

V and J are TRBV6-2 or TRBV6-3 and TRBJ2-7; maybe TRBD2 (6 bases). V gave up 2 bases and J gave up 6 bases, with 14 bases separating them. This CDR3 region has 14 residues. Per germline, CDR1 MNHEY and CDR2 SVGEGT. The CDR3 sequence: CASSYPSLASEQYF. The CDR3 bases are TGTGCCAGCAGTTACCCCTCCCTAGCGTCCGAGCAGTACTTC.

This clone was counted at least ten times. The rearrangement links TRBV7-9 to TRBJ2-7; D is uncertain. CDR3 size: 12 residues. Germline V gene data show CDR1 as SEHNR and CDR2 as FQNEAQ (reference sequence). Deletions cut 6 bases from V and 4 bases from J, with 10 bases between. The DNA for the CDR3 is TGTGCCAGCAGGTCCGACACGTACGAGCAGTACTTC. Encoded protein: CASRSDTYEQYF.